The clone carrying this TCR beta chain was counted between two and nine times. TCR beta CDR3 region amplification was performed from RNA transcripts. A set of HTBI primers served as the primers for a first-round RT-PCR of the TCR CDR3. In TCRdb, the multiplex PCR reads were re-called with MiXCR into one record per CDR3 protein. The sample carries about 400,000 distinct CDR3 sequences, approximately 15% recorded once. V was trimmed by 3 bases and J by 0 bases, leaving 14 bases between them. There are 16 residues in the CDR3. The germline V gene encodes CDR1 LNHDA and CDR2 SQIVND (reference sequence). This specimen belongs to a study of T cells in Graves' hyperthyroidism and ophthalmopathy.

The receptor comes from a woman aged 25 to 39 with Graves' hyperthyroidism. The sequencing input was blood. The chain is built from TRBV19 and TRBJ1-1; D gene uncertain. The CDR3 sequence: CASSMVAGRMNTEAFF. The CDR3 bases are TGTGCCAGTAGTATGGTCGCAGGCCGCATGAACACTGAAGCTTTCTTT. Full variable domain (remainder filled in from reference TRBV19 and TRBJ1-1): DGGITQSPKYLFRKEGQNVTLSCEQNLNHDAMYWYRQDPGQGLRLIYYSQIVNDFQKGDIAEGYSVSREKKESFPLTVTSAQKNPTAFYLCASSMVAGRMNTEAFFGQGTRLTVV.